Listed below are T cell receptor beta chains from one sample, sequenced in a study of OX40 agonist ivuxolimab in advanced cancers. The protocol was immunoSEQ multiplex PCR, while the TCRdb copy is restricted to in-frame clones and leaves out a portion. The profile shows about 61,000 clones, roughly 85% of them singletons. The sample was CD4+ or CD8+ T cells sorted from blood, taken in a trial of the OX40 agonist ivuxolimab. These TCRs come from an adult with an advanced solid tumor such as melanoma, head and neck, liver or kidney cancer. CDR3s include the opening cysteine and the closing phenylalanine or tryptophan. The order of the fields is clone size, D gene, V gene, J gene, CDR3 protein, CDR3 DNA. D genes are given only for firm matches. Not all rows give a size; the values are once, few, many and, for expanded clones, a class.

-	TRBD2	TRBV6-6	TRBJ2-5	CASSTSEVETQYF	TGTGCCAGCAGCACTAGCGAGGTGGAGACCCAGTACTTC
-	-	TRBV28	TRBJ1-2	CASIPGGLANYGYTF	TGTGCCAGCATCCCCGGGGGGCTCGCTAACTATGGCTACACCTTC
-	TRBD1	TRBV18	TRBJ1-1	CEIRGLNTEAFF	TGCGAGATAAGGGGGCTCAACACTGAAGCTTTCTTT
-	-	TRBV6-5	TRBJ1-1	CASSEDRWNTEAFF	TGTGCCAGCAGTGAAGACAGATGGAACACTGAAGCTTTCTTT
few	TRBD1	TRBV2	TRBJ2-3	CASSEEQGAGDTQYF	TGTGCCAGCAGTGAAGAACAGGGGGCAGGGGATACGCAGTATTTT
-	TRBD1	TRBV9	TRBJ2-7	CASSPTGLSSYEQYF	TGTGCCAGCAGCCCGACAGGGTTATCTTCCTACGAGCAGTACTTC
-	TRBD1	TRBV19	TRBJ2-3	CASSGLDRGRTDTQYF	TGTGCCAGTAGTGGACTTGACAGGGGGAGAACAGATACGCAGTATTTT
-	-	TRBV4-1	TRBJ2-3	CASSQNVGNPPDTQYF	TGCGCCAGCAGCCAGAATGTCGGGAACCCCCCAGATACGCAGTATTTT
-	-	TRBV28	TRBJ1-1	CASSIHVNTEAFF	TGTGCCAGCAGTATCCATGTGAACACTGAAGCTTTCTTT
-	-	TRBV14	TRBJ2-1	CASSQGLFDEQFF	TGTGCCAGCAGCCAAGGTTTATTCGATGAGCAGTTCTTC
-	-	TRBV18	TRBJ2-3	CASSPSGAEGSGDTQYF	TGTGCCAGCTCACCTTCCGGGGCGGAGGGGTCAGGAGATACGCAGTATTTT
-	-	TRBV7-2	TRBJ2-3	CASSLGPEDTQYF	TGTGCCAGCAGCTTAGGACCAGAAGATACGCAGTATTTT
few	-	TRBV19	TRBJ1-4	CASNPTGSDEKLFF	TGTGCCAGTAACCCCACAGGGTCCGATGAAAAACTGTTTTTT
-	TRBD2	TRBV7-2	TRBJ2-3	CASSLAGGSDTDTQYF	TGTGCCAGCAGCTTAGCCGGCGGGAGCGACACAGATACGCAGTATTTT
-	-	TRBV11-2	TRBJ2-3	CASSLDLEMTDTQYF	TGTGCCAGCAGCTTAGATCTGGAGATGACAGATACGCAGTATTTT
-	TRBD1	TRBV30	TRBJ1-2	CAWKTGGVNYGYTF	TGTGCCTGGAAGACAGGGGGCGTGAACTATGGCTACACCTTC
-	TRBD2	TRBV30	TRBJ2-1	CAWSELAGSYNEQFF	TGTGCCTGGAGTGAGCTAGCGGGCTCCTACAATGAGCAGTTCTTC
-	-	TRBV2	TRBJ2-1	CASSGGVRARSYNEQFF	TGTGCCAGCAGTGGGGGGGTCCGGGCTCGGTCCTACAATGAGCAGTTCTTC
-	-	TRBV11-1	TRBJ2-3	CASSRLVGGADTQYF	TGTGCCAGCAGCCGCCTCGTGGGAGGTGCAGATACGCAGTATTTT
-	TRBD2	TRBV2	TRBJ2-3	CASRTSTGGGTDTQYF	TGTGCCAGCAGGACTAGCACCGGGGGGGGCACAGATACGCAGTATTTT